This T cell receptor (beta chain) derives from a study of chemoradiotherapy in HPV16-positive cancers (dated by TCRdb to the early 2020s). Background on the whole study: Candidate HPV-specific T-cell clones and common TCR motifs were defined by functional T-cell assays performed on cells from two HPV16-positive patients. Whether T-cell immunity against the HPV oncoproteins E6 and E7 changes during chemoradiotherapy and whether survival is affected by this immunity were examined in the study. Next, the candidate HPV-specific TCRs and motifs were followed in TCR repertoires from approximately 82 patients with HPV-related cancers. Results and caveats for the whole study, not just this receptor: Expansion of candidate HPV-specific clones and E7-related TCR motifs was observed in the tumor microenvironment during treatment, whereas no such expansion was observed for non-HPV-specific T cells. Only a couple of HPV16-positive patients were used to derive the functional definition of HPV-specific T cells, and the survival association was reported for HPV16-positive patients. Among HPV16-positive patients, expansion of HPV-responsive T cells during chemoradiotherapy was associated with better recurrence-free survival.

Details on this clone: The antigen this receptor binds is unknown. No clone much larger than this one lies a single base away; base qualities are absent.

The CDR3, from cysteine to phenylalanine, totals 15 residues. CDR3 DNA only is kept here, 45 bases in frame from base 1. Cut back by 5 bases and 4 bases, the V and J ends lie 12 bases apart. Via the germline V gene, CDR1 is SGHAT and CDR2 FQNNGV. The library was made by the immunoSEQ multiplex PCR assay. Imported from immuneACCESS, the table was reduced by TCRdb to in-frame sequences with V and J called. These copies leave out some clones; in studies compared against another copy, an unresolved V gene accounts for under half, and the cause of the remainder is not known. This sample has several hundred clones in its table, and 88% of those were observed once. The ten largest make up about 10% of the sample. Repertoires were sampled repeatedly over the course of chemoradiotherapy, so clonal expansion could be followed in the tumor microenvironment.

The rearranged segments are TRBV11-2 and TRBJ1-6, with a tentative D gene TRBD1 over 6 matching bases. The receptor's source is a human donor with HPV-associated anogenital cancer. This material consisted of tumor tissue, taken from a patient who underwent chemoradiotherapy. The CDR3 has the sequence CASSPDGQYNSPLHF. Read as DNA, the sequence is TGTGCCAGCAGCCCTGATGGACAGTATAATTCACCCCTCCACTTT.